The 9 T cell receptor beta chains given below trace back to one sample, sequenced in a study of response to subunit inactivated influenza vaccine. Via MiXCR, TCRdb re-called the RT-PCR reads, giving one row per CDR3 protein. Among about 190,000 distinct CDR3 sequences listed, approximately 15% were seen once. The sequencing here drew on CD8+ T cells sorted from PBMCs, taken around 5 days after vaccination. Source of these receptors: a man aged 45-65 years who received an inactivated influenza vaccine.

DNA of the CDR3: TGTGCCAGCAGTCAATTCAGCGCAACTAATGAAAAACTGTTTTTT. It specifies CASSQFSATNEKLFF. The rearrangement joins TRBV12-3 or TRBV12-4 to TRBJ1-4; unclear D gene. Trimming stripped 5 bases from V and 0 bases from J, with 10 bases between. This CDR3 region has 15 residues.

This clonotype turned up a few times. The chain employs TRBV4-1 and TRBJ2-1; D may be TRBD2 (6 bases). Germline V gene sequence: CDR1 MGHRA, CDR2 YSYEKL. The CDR3 consists of 14 residues. V was shortened by 5 bases and J by 8 bases, with 16 bases between the two germline ends. The CDR3 DNA sequence: TGCGCCAGCAGCTTGGGTCTAGCGTCCGATGAGCAGTTCTTC. Translating it yields CASSLGLASDEQFF.

This clonotype came up a few times. The chain recombines TRBV20-1 with TRBJ1-5; the D is unclear. The CDR3 covers 15 residues. Germline-derived CDR1 and CDR2 are DFQATT and SNEGSKA (reference sequence). V was clipped by 0 bases and J by 4 bases, with 13 bases between them. This chain's CDR3 is CSARDGRGSNQPQHF. In DNA form, the CDR3 reads TGCAGTGCTAGAGATGGGAGAGGCAGTAATCAGCCCCAGCATTTT.

This chain connects TRBV27 to TRBJ2-2; D gene uncertain. The CDR3 covers 14 residues. V was trimmed by 5 bases and J by 2 bases, leaving 9 bases between them. From germline, CDR1 is MNHEY and CDR2 SMNVEV (reference sequence). The DNA of the CDR3 is TGTGCCAGCAGTATTACAACCAACACCGGGGAGCTGTTTTTT. Protein: CASSITTNTGELFF.

V is TRBV4-3 and J is TRBJ2-3; possible D gene TRBD2, 6 bases. Germline values: CDR1 LGHNA, CDR2 YSLEER. The CDR3 length is 16 residues. V gave up 5 bases and J gave up 0 bases, with 15 bases separating them. The CDR3 loop is CASSGPSGTSTDTQYF. CDR3 sequence (DNA): TGCGCCAGCAGCGGCCCCTCGGGGACTAGCACAGATACGCAGTATTTT.

CDR3 sequence reads: CAREGRGVGELFF. Written as DNA, the CDR3 is TGTGCCAGGGAGGGCCGAGGAGTCGGGGAGCTGTTTTTT. The chain joins TRBV2 to TRBJ2-2; D may be TRBD2 (6 bases). This CDR3 spans 13 amino acids. The V gene lost 9 bases and the J gene lost 7 bases, with 15 bases spanning the gap. CDR1 is SNHLY and CDR2 is FYNNEI in the germline V gene.

This clonotype showed up many times. The CDR3 protein is CATVVGQQLTDTQYF. In DNA, the CDR3 is TGCGCCACCGTGGTAGGACAGCAACTCACAGATACGCAGTATTTT. The chain couples TRBV5-1 to TRBJ2-3; TRBD1 might be the D (6 bases). Trimming removed 9 bases from V and 2 bases from J, with 19 bases in between. CDR1 is SGHRS, CDR2 YFSETQ, per germline. There are 15 residues in the CDR3.

The V and J genes are TRBV20-1 and TRBJ2-6; D unclear. Germline assignment: CDR1 DFQATT and CDR2 SNEGSKA (reference sequence). With 0 bases removed from V and 1 base from J, the gap between germline ends came to 7 bases. This CDR3 is built from 15 residues. Here the CDR3 DNA reads TGCAGTGCTAGAGATTCAGAATCTGGGGCCAACGTCCTGACTTTC. Translating gives CSARDSESGANVLTF.

This clonotype was seen a few times. The chain links TRBV6-2 or TRBV6-3 to TRBJ2-4; D is perhaps TRBD1 or TRBD2 (5 bases each). V shed 4 bases and J shed 1 base, with 20 bases lying between them. Germline-derived CDR1 and CDR2 are MNHEY and SVGEGT. The CDR3 spans 18 residues. The CDR3 nucleotides are TGTGCCAGCAGTTTTGGGATTTGGGGCAGGGACGCCAAAAACATTCAGTACTTC. Protein sequence: CASSFGIWGRDAKNIQYF.